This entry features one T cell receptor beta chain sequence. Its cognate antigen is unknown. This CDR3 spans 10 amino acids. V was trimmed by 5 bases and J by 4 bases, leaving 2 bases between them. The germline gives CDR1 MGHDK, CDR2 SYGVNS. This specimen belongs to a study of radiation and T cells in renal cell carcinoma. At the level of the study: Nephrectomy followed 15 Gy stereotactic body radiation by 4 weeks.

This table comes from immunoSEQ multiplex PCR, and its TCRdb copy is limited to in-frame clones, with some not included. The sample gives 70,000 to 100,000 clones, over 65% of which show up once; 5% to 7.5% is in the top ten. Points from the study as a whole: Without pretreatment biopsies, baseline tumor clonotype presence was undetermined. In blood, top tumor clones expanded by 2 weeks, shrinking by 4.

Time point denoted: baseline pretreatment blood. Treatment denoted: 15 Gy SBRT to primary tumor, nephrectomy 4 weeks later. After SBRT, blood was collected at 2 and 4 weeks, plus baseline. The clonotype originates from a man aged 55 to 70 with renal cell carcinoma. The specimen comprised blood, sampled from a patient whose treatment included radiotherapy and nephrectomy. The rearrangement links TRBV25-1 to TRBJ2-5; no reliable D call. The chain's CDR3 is CASSSETQYF. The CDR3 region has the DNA TGTGCCAGCAGTTCAGAGACCCAGTACTTC.